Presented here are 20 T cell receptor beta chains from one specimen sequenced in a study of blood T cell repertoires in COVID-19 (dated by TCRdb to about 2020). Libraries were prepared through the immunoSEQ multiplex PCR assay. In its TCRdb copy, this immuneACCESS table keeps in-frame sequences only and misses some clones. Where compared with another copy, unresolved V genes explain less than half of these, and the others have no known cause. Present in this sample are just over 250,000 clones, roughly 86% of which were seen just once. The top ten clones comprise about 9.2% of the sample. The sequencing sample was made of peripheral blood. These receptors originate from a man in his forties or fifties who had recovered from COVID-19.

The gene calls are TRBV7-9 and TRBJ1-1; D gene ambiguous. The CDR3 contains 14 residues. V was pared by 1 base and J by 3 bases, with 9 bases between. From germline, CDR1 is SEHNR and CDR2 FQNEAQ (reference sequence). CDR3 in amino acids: CASSLVTRDTEAFF. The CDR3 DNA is TGTGCCAGCAGCTTAGTAACCCGGGACACTGAAGCTTTCTTT.

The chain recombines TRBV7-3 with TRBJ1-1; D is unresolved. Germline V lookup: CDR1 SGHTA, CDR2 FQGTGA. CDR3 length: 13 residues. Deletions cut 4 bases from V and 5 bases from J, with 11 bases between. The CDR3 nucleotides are TGTGCCAGCAGCTCGGGGTTAGGAACTGAAGCTTTCTTT. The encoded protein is CASSSGLGTEAFF.

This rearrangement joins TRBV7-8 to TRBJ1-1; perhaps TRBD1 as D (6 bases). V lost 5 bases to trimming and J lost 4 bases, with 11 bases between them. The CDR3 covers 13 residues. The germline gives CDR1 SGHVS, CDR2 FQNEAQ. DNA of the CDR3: TGTGCCAGCAGCATCACAGGGACCACTGAAGCTTTCTTT. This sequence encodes CASSITGTTEAFF.

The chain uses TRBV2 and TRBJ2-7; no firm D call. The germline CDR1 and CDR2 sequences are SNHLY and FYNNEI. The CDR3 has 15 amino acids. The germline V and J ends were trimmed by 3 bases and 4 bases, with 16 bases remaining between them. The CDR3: CASSDARVKRYEQYF. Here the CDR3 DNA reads TGTGCCAGCAGTGATGCCCGGGTAAAGAGGTACGAGCAGTACTTC.

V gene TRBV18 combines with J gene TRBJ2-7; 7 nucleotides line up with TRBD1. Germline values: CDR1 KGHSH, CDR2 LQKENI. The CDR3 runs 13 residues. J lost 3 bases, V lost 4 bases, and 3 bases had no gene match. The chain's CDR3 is CASSLRQGYEQYF. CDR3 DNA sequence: TGTGCCAGCTCACTCCGACAGGGCTACGAGCAGTACTTC.

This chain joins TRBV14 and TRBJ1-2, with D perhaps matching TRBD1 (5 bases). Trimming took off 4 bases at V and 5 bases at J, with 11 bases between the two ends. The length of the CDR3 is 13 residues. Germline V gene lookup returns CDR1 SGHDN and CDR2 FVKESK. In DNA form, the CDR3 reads TGTGCCAGCAGCCCCTCGGACACTTATGGCTACACCTTC. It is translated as CASSPSDTYGYTF.

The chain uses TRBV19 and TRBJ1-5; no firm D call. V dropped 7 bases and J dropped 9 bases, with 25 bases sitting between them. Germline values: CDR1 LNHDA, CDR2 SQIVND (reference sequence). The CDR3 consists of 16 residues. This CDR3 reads CASTFTGGTRRGPQHF. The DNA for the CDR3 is TGTGCCAGTACCTTCACGGGTGGCACCCGGAGAGGGCCCCAGCATTTT.

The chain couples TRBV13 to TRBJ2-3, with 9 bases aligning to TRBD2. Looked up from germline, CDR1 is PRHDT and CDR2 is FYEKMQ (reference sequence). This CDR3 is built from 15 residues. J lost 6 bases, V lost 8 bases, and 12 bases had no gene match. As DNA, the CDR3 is TGTGCCAGCCATGAGGGCGGGGGGGCCGTGGATACGCAGTATTTT. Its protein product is CASHEGGGAVDTQYF. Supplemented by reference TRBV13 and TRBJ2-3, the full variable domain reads AAGVIQSPRHLIKEKRETATLKCYPIPRHDTVYWYQQGPGQDPQFLISFYEKMQSDKGSIPDRFSAQQFSDYHSELNMSSLELGDSALYFCASHEGGGAVDTQYFGPGTRLTVL.

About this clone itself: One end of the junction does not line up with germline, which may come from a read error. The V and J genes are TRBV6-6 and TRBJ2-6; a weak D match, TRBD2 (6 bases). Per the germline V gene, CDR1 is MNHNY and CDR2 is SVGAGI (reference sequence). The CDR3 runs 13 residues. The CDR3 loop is CASRLGGASVLTF. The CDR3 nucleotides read TGTGCCAGCAGACTCGGGGGAGCCAGCGTCCTGACTTTC.

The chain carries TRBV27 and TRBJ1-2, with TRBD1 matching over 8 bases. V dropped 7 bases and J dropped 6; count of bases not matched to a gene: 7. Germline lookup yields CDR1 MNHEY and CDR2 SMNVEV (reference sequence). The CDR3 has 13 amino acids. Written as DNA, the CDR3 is TGTGCCAGCAAGGCAGGGGGCGTTAATGGCTACACCTTC. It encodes CASKAGGVNGYTF.

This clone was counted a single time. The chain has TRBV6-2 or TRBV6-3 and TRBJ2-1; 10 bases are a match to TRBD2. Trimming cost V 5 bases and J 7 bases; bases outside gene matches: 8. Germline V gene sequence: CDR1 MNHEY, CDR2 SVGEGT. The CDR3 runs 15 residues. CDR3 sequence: CASSKREGRRNEQFF. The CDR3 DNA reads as TGTGCCAGCAGTAAGCGGGAGGGCCGCAGAAATGAGCAGTTCTTC.

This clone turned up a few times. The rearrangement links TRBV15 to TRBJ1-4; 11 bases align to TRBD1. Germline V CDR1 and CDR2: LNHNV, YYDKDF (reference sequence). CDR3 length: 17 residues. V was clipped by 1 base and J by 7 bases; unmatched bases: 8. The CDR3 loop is CATSRGNTGTGGEKLFF. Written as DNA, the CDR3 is TGTGCCACCAGCAGAGGGAATACCGGGACAGGGGGTGAAAAACTGTTTTTT.

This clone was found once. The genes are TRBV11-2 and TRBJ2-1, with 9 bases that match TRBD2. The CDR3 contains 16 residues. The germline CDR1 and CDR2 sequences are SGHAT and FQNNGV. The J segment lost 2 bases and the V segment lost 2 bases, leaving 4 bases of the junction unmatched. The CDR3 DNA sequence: TGTGCCAGCAGCTTAATTGGCGGGAGGGCCTACAATGAGCAGTTCTTC. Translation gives CASSLIGGRAYNEQFF.

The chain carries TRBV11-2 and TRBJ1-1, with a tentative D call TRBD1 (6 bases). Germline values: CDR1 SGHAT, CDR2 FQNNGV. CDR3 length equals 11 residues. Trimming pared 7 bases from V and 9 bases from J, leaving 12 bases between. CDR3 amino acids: CASIITGKAFF. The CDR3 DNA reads TGTGCCAGCATAATAACAGGGAAAGCTTTCTTT.

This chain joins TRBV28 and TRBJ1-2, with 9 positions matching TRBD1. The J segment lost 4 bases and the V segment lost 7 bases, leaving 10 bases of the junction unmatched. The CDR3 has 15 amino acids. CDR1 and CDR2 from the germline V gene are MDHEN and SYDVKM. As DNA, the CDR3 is TGTGCCAGCACCATGGGACAGGGAAACTTCTATGGCTACACCTTC. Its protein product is CASTMGQGNFYGYTF.

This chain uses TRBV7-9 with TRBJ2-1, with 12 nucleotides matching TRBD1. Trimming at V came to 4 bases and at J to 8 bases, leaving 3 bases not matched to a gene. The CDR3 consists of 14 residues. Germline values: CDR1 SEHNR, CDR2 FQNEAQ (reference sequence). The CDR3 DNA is TGTGCCAGCAGCTCGGGACAGGGGGCCGATGAGCAGTTCTTC. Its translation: CASSSGQGADEQFF. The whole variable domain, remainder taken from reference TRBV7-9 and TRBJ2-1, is DTGVSQNPRHKITKRGQNVTFRCDPISEHNRLYWYRQTLGQGPEFLTYFQNEAQLEKSRLLSDRFSAERPKGSFSTLEIQRTEQGDSAMYLCASSSGQGADEQFFGPGTRLTVL.

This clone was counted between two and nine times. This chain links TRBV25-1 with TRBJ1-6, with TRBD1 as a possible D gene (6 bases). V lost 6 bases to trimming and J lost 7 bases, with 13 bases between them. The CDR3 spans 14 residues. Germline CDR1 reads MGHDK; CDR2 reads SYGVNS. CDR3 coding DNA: TGTGCCAGCAGACAATCAGGGGCGAATTCACCCCTCCACTTT. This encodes CASRQSGANSPLHF.

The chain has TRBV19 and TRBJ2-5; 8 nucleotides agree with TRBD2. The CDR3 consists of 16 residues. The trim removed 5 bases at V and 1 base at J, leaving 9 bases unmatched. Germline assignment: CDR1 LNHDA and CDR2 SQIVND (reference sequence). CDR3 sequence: CASSSGTRMFQETQYF. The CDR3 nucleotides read TGTGCCAGTAGTTCCGGGACTAGAATGTTCCAAGAGACCCAGTACTTC.

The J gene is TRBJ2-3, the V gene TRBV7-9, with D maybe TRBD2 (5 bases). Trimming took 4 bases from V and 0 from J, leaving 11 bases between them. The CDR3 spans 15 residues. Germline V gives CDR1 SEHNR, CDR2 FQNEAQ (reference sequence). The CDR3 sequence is CASSSTGTSTDTQYF. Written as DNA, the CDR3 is TGTGCCAGCAGCTCTACGGGAACTAGCACAGATACGCAGTATTTT.

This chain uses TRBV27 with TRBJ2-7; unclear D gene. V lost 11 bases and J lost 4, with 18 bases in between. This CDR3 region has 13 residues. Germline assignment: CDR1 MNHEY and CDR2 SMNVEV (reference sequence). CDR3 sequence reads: CASRVGSGYEQYF. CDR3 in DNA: TGTGCCTCCCGGGTTGGGTCCGGGTACGAGCAGTACTTC.